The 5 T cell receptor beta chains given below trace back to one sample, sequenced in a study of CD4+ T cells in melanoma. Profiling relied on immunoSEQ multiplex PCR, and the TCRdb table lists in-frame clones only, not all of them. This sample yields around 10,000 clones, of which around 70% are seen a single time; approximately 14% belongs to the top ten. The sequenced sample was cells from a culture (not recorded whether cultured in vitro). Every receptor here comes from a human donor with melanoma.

The CDR3 DNA sequence: TGTGCCATCAGTGAGTCGAAGTTGCGGAACTATGGCTACACCTTC. This codes for CAISESKLRNYGYTF. The chain combines TRBV10-3 with TRBJ1-2; D remains ambiguous. The V and J ends lost 0 bases and 2 bases respectively, with 10 bases between them. Per the germline V gene, CDR1 is ENHRY and CDR2 is SYGVKD. The CDR3 is made up of 15 amino acids.

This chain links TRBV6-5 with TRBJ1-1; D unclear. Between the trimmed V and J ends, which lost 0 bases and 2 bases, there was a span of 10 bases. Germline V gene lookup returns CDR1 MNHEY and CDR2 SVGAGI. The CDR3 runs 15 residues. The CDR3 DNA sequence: TGTGCCAGCAGTTACTCGAGACACCCTAACACTGAAGCTTTCTTT. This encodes CASSYSRHPNTEAFF.

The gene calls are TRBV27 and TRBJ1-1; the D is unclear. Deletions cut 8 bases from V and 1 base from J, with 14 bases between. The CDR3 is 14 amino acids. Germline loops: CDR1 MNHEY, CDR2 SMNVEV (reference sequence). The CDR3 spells CASWAGFRNTEAFF. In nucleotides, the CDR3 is TGTGCCAGCTGGGCGGGGTTTCGGAACACTGAAGCTTTCTTT.

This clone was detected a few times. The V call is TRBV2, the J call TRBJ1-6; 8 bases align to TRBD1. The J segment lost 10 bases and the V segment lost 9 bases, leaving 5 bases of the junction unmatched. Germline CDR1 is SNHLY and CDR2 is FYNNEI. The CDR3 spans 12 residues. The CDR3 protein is CASGQGDSPLHF. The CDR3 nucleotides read TGTGCCAGTGGACAGGGAGACTCACCCCTCCACTTT.

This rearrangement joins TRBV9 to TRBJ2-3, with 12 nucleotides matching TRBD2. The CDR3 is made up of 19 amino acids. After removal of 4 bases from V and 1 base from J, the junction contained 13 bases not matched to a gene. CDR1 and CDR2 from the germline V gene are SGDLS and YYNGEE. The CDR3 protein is CASSSSGGLAGGGTDTQYF. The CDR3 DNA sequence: TGTGCCAGCAGCTCCTCCGGGGGGCTAGCGGGGGGGGGCACAGATACGCAGTATTTT. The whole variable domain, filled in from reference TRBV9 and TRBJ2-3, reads DSGVTQTPKHLITATGQRVTLRCSPRSGDLSVYWYQQSLDQGLQFLIQYYNGEERAKGNILERFSAQQFPDLHSELNLSSLELGDSALYFCASSSSGGLAGGGTDTQYFGPGTRLTVL.